These 2 T cell receptor beta chains share one sample of origin, sequenced in a study of shared clonotypes between healthy human individuals. This table comes from immunoSEQ multiplex PCR, and its TCRdb copy is limited to in-frame clones, with some not included. The sample has around 2.1 million clones; 95% are singletons. Sequenced: naive CD4+ T cells sorted from blood. Sample subset: CD45RA+ positively selected. All receptors come from a man between 18 and 35 years old in good health.

This chain links TRBV5-1 with TRBJ1-1; D gene unclear. This CDR3 spans 13 amino acids. Germline values: CDR1 SGHRS, CDR2 YFSETQ. Trimming pared 3 bases from V and 2 bases from J, leaving 8 bases between. Here the CDR3 reads CASSSDINTEAFF. CDR3 coding DNA: TGCGCCAGCAGCTCCGACATCAACACTGAAGCTTTCTTT.

V and J are TRBV18 and TRBJ2-7, with 7 bases that match TRBD1. From germline, CDR1 is KGHSH and CDR2 LQKENI. Trimming took 2 bases from V and 5 from J; bases not matched to a gene: 3. The CDR3 is made up of 13 amino acids. The CDR3 nucleotides read TGTGCCAGCTCACCAGGGACAGAGAACGAGCAGTACTTC. Residues: CASSPGTENEQYF.